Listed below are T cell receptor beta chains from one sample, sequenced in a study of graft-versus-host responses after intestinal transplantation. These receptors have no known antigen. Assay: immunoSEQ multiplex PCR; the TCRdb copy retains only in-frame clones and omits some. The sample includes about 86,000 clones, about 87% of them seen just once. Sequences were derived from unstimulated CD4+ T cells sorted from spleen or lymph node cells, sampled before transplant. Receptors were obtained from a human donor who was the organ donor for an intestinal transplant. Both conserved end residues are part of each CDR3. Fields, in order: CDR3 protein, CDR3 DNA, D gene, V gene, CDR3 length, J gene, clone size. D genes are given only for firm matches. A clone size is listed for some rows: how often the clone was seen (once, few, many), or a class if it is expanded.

CDR3aa: CASSSDSVQETQYF
CDR3nt: TGCGCCAGCAGCTCCGACAGCGTCCAAGAGACCCAGTACTTC
d_gene: -
v_gene: TRBV5-1
len: 14
j_gene: TRBJ2-5
abundance: -

CDR3aa: CASSETSGVYNEQFF
CDR3nt: TGTGCCAGCAGCGAAACTAGCGGGGTATACAATGAGCAGTTCTTC
d_gene: TRBD2
v_gene: TRBV7-8
len: 15
j_gene: TRBJ2-1
abundance: -

CDR3aa: CAWAPEGGDGYTF
CDR3nt: TGTGCCTGGGCACCAGAAGGGGGGGATGGCTACACCTTC
d_gene: -
v_gene: TRBV30
len: 13
j_gene: TRBJ1-2
abundance: once

CDR3aa: CASSYTGGVRAEQYF
CDR3nt: TGTGCCAGCAGCTATACGGGGGGGGTTAGGGCCGAGCAGTACTTC
d_gene: TRBD2
v_gene: TRBV11-2
len: 15
j_gene: TRBJ2-7
abundance: -

CDR3aa: CASSPSRDVNYGYTF
CDR3nt: TGTGCCAGCTCACCTTCCAGGGATGTTAACTATGGCTACACCTTC
d_gene: -
v_gene: TRBV18
len: 15
j_gene: TRBJ1-2
abundance: -

CDR3aa: CASSPPGSTKNIQYF
CDR3nt: TGCGCCAGCAGCCCTCCCGGGTCCACCAAAAACATTCAGTACTTC
d_gene: -
v_gene: TRBV4-1
len: 15
j_gene: TRBJ2-4
abundance: -

CDR3aa: CASSQVPLVEQYF
CDR3nt: TGCGCCAGCAGCCAAGTCCCTCTCGTCGAGCAGTACTTC
d_gene: -
v_gene: TRBV4-1
len: 13
j_gene: TRBJ2-7
abundance: -

CDR3aa: CASSLGTQYF
CDR3nt: TGTGCCAGCAGTTTGGGCACGCAGTATTTT
d_gene: -
v_gene: TRBV28
len: 10
j_gene: TRBJ2-3
abundance: -

CDR3aa: CASSPKGGFSYEQYF
CDR3nt: TGTGCCAGCAGCCCGAAAGGCGGCTTCTCCTACGAGCAGTACTTC
d_gene: -
v_gene: TRBV7-2
len: 15
j_gene: TRBJ2-7
abundance: once

CDR3aa: CASRIQGAGPSTDTQYF
CDR3nt: TGCGCCAGCAGGATTCAGGGAGCGGGGCCTAGCACAGATACGCAGTATTTT
d_gene: TRBD2
v_gene: TRBV23-1
len: 17
j_gene: TRBJ2-3
abundance: -

CDR3aa: CAWGATLDPGVEAFF
CDR3nt: TGTGCCTGGGGGGCTACCTTGGACCCAGGGGTTGAAGCTTTCTTT
d_gene: -
v_gene: TRBV30
len: 15
j_gene: TRBJ1-1
abundance: -

CDR3aa: CSARPGSGYTF
CDR3nt: TGCAGTGCTAGGCCGGGTTCTGGCTACACCTTC
d_gene: -
v_gene: TRBV20-1
len: 11
j_gene: TRBJ1-2
abundance: once

CDR3aa: CASSLGGGASTDTQYF
CDR3nt: TGTGCCAGCAGCCTGGGCGGGGGGGCGAGCACAGATACGCAGTATTTT
d_gene: TRBD2
v_gene: TRBV5-4
len: 16
j_gene: TRBJ2-3
abundance: -

CDR3aa: CASSKSPADTQYF
CDR3nt: TGTGCCAGCAGTAAGTCCCCCGCGGATACGCAGTATTTT
d_gene: -
v_gene: TRBV6-1
len: 13
j_gene: TRBJ2-3
abundance: -

CDR3aa: CASWGVAGAREQFF
CDR3nt: TGTGCCAGCTGGGGGGTAGCGGGGGCACGGGAGCAGTTCTTC
d_gene: TRBD2
v_gene: TRBV6-5
len: 14
j_gene: TRBJ2-1
abundance: -

CDR3aa: CASSLSGQQETQYF
CDR3nt: TGTGCCAGCAGTTTAAGCGGACAGCAAGAGACCCAGTACTTC
d_gene: -
v_gene: TRBV28
len: 14
j_gene: TRBJ2-5
abundance: -

CDR3aa: CASRATGGYFGEKLFF
CDR3nt: TGTGCCAGTAGGGCGACAGGGGGCTACTTTGGTGAAAAACTGTTTTTT
d_gene: TRBD1
v_gene: TRBV19
len: 16
j_gene: TRBJ1-4
abundance: few

CDR3aa: CASSLGTSGLSSYNEQFF
CDR3nt: TGCGCCAGCAGCTTGGGGACTAGCGGGCTAAGCTCCTACAATGAGCAGTTCTTC
d_gene: TRBD2
v_gene: TRBV5-1
len: 18
j_gene: TRBJ2-1
abundance: -

CDR3aa: CASSFNAPGLAGVSSYNEQFF
CDR3nt: TGTGCCAGCAGTTTTAACGCCCCGGGACTAGCGGGAGTGAGCTCCTACAATGAGCAGTTCTTC
d_gene: TRBD2
v_gene: TRBV27
len: 21
j_gene: TRBJ2-1
abundance: -

CDR3aa: CASSQDKDRVAYNEQFF
CDR3nt: TGTGCCAGCAGCCAGGATAAGGACAGGGTAGCCTACAATGAGCAGTTCTTC
d_gene: TRBD1
v_gene: TRBV16
len: 17
j_gene: TRBJ2-1
abundance: -

CDR3aa: CASSSQQGISTDTQYF
CDR3nt: TGTGCCAGCAGCTCGCAGCAGGGTATTAGCACAGATACGCAGTATTTT
d_gene: -
v_gene: TRBV7-6
len: 16
j_gene: TRBJ2-3
abundance: -

CDR3aa: CASSFRTDMNTEAFF
CDR3nt: TGTGCCAGCAGCTTTCGGACAGATATGAACACTGAAGCTTTCTTT
d_gene: -
v_gene: TRBV5-6
len: 15
j_gene: TRBJ1-1
abundance: -

CDR3aa: CASRGIGQSEQYF
CDR3nt: TGTGCCAGCAGGGGGATAGGACAGTCCGAGCAGTACTTC
d_gene: -
v_gene: TRBV6-5
len: 13
j_gene: TRBJ2-7
abundance: -

CDR3aa: CASRDNKETQYF
CDR3nt: TGTGCCAGCAGGGACAATAAAGAGACCCAGTACTTC
d_gene: -
v_gene: TRBV25-1
len: 12
j_gene: TRBJ2-5
abundance: -

CDR3aa: CASSLGASTDTQYF
CDR3nt: TGTGCCAGCAGCTTGGGGGCTAGCACAGATACGCAGTATTTT
d_gene: -
v_gene: TRBV11-2
len: 14
j_gene: TRBJ2-3
abundance: once